This T cell receptor beta chain was sequenced for a study of blood T cell repertoires in COVID-19. About the research overall: The origin of the acute and convalescent COVID-19 samples was the United States, Italy and Spain. T cells, B-cell-depleted T cells, or PBMCs provided the cDNA or gDNA that served as material.

Using immunoSEQ multiplex PCR, the repertoire was profiled, and TCRdb retains in-frame clones only, with some absent. The sample holds more than 85,000 clones, just over 90% seen once. The CDR3 is 17 residues long. V gave up 9 bases and J gave up 0 bases, with 21 bases separating them. Germline V gene sequence: CDR1 KGHDR, CDR2 SFDVKD. The clonotype was recovered from a man aged 60-69 years with acute or convalescent COVID-19. The sample consisted of peripheral blood. The V and J genes are TRBV24-1 and TRBJ2-3; D may be TRBD2 (6 bases). This CDR3 is CATRPGTSHSSTDTQYF. CDR3 coding DNA: TGTGCCACCCGACCGGGGACTTCCCATTCTAGCACAGATACGCAGTATTTT.